This T cell receptor beta chain was identified in a study of shared clonotypes between healthy human individuals. Only in-frame clones appear in the TCRdb table, and some are missing; sequencing was by immunoSEQ multiplex PCR. The top ten clones hold approximately 13% of a sample with about 470,000 clones, roughly 77% of them seen once. With 8 bases removed from V and 2 bases from J, the gap between germline ends came to 20 bases. Germline-derived CDR1 and CDR2 are WNHNN and SYGVQD (reference sequence). The CDR3 has 16 amino acids. This TCR derives from a woman aged 40 to 50 in good health. Some clones in this sample may be carry-over from other donors' samples. The V call is TRBV10-1, the J call TRBJ2-3; D unresolved. The specimen was PBMCs. CDR3 sequence reads: CASRAGTAGDTDTQYF. CDR3 bases: TGCGCCAGCCGTGCAGGTACCGCAGGCGACACAGATACGCAGTATTTT.